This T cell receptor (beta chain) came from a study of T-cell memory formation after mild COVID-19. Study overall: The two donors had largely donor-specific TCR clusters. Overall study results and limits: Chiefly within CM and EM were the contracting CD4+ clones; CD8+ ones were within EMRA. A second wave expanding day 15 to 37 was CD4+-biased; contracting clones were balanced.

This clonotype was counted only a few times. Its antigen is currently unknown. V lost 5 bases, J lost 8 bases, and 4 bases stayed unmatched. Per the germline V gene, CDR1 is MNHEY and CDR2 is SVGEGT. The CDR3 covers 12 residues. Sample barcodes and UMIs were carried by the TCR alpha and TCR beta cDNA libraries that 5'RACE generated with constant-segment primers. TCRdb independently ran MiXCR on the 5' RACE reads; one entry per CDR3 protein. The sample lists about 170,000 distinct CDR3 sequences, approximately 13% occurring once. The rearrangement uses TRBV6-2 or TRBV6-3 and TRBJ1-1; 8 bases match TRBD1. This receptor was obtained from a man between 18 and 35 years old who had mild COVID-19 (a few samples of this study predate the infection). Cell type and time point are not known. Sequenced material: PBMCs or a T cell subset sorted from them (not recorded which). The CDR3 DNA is TGTGCCAGCAGTGGGACAGGCCCAGAAGCTTTCTTT. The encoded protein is CASSGTGPEAFF.